A single sample is the source of the 10 T cell receptor beta chains below, sequenced in a study. TCRdb itself ran the RT-PCR reads through MiXCR, one entry per CDR3 protein. Here the sample spans almost 700,000 distinct CDR3 sequences, approximately 15% being singletons. The sequencing sample was made of memory CD4+ T cells from blood. The origin of the receptors is a female donor in good health, serving as a healthy control.

The V call is TRBV5-1, the J call TRBJ2-1; D could derive from TRBD1 or TRBD2 (5 bases each). This CDR3 spans 16 amino acids. Germline CDR1 is SGHRS and CDR2 is YFSETQ. The V end lost 6 bases, the J end lost 6 bases, and 22 bases lay between the germline ends. The CDR3 DNA is TGCGCCAGCAAACCGGGGCTCTTAGCGATCGGCAATGAGCAGTTCTTC. Translating it yields CASKPGLLAIGNEQFF.

The chain carries TRBV29-1 and TRBJ1-2; possibly TRBD1 for D (5 bases). The CDR3 is made up of 12 amino acids. Trimming stripped 5 bases from V and 6 bases from J, with 13 bases between. Germline V lookup: CDR1 SQVTM, CDR2 ANQGSEA. Written as DNA, the CDR3 is TGCAGCGTTCTCGGGGGAAAGGATGGCTACACCTTC. This encodes CSVLGGKDGYTF.

The DNA for the CDR3 is TGTGCCAGCAGCAAAGTTCCAGGGGTTGGGAAAGGCTACACCTTC. Translating gives CASSKVPGVGKGYTF. The rearrangement links TRBV21-1 to TRBJ1-2; TRBD1, the D gene given by the table, was not confirmed from the DNA. TRBV21-1 constitutes a pseudogene. This CDR3 has 15 residues.

Only a few counts were recorded for this clonotype. The rearrangement joins TRBV7-9 to TRBJ2-6, with D possibly called TRBD1 or TRBD2 (5 bases each). Between the trimmed V and J ends, which lost 8 bases and 2 bases, there was a span of 10 bases. The germline V gene encodes CDR1 SEHNR and CDR2 FQNEAQ (reference sequence). CDR3 length equals 14 residues. The CDR3 DNA follows: TGTGCCAGCTGGGGACCGGCTGGGGCCAACGTCCTGACTTTC. This translates into CASWGPAGANVLTF. Full variable domain (rest looked up from reference TRBV7-9 and TRBJ2-6): DTGVSQNPRHKITKRGQNVTFRCDPISEHNRLYWYRQTLGQGPEFLTYFQNEAQLEKSRLLSDRFSAERPKGSFSTLEIQRTEQGDSAMYLCASWGPAGANVLTFGAGSRLTVL.

This clonotype was recorded many times. This chain links TRBV12-3 or TRBV12-4 with TRBJ2-3, with TRBD1 matching over 11 bases. This CDR3 is built from 15 residues. The junction had 10 bases not matched to a gene; V was cut back by 9 bases and J by 5 bases. The CDR3 region is CASLSWGTGGDTQYF. CDR3 DNA: TGTGCCAGTCTCTCTTGGGGGACAGGGGGAGATACGCAGTATTTT.

In this sample, this clonotype turned up many times. V and J are TRBV20-1 and TRBJ2-3, with 8 bases lining up with TRBD2. The CDR3 extends over 13 amino acids. V shed 8 bases and J 1 base; nucleotides not matched to a gene: 5. The germline V gene encodes CDR1 DFQATT and CDR2 SNEGSKA (reference sequence). The CDR3 reads CSSQAGGTDTQYF. CDR3 sequence (DNA): TGCAGTTCTCAAGCGGGGGGCACAGATACGCAGTATTTT.

The CDR3 region is CASRAGGEKAGELFF. DNA of the CDR3: TGTGCCAGCAGGGCAGGGGGCGAGAAGGCCGGGGAGCTGTTTTTT. The chain uses TRBV6-2 or TRBV6-3 and TRBJ2-2; 8 nucleotides line up with TRBD1. This CDR3 is built from 15 residues. J was trimmed by 6 bases and V by 6 bases; bases with no gene match: 9. Germline values: CDR1 MNHEY, CDR2 SVGEGT.

The chain uses TRBV5-8 and TRBJ1-2; D unresolved. The V end was cut by 4 bases, the J end by 3 bases, with 10 bases between. This CDR3 comprises 13 residues. The germline gives CDR1 SGHTS, CDR2 YDEGEE. The CDR3 here is CASSRGYYYGYTF. CDR3 nucleotide sequence: TGTGCCAGCAGCCGTGGGTACTACTATGGCTACACCTTC.

The chain employs TRBV5-1 and TRBJ2-1, with 9 bases that match TRBD2. The CDR3 runs 16 residues. After removal of 0 bases from V and 4 bases from J, the junction contained 5 bases not matched to a gene. The germline V gene has CDR1 SGHRS and CDR2 YFSETQ. Written as DNA, the CDR3 is TGCGCCAGCAGCTTGGTAGGGACTAGCTTGTACAATGAGCAGTTCTTC. This sequence encodes CASSLVGTSLYNEQFF.

CDR3 sequence: CSAPLTGGEGLAKNIQYF. As DNA, the CDR3 is TGCAGTGCCCCCCTCACTGGGGGCGAGGGACTAGCCAAAAACATTCAGTACTTC. The chain uses TRBV20-1 and TRBJ2-4, with D perhaps matching TRBD1 or TRBD2 (6 bases each). CDR3 length equals 18 residues. Deletions cut 6 bases from V and 0 bases from J, with 24 bases between. Germline-derived CDR1 and CDR2 are DFQATT and SNEGSKA (reference sequence).